This entry concerns a single TCR beta chain. Its antigen remains unknown. The data stem from a study of PD-1 blockade in classical Hodgkin lymphoma. General study findings and limits: Patients starting nivolumab less than 1 year after ASCT had lower diversity and were excluded from later analyses. Prior to therapy, complete responders displayed diversity much like that of newly diagnosed patients. A significant rise in TCR diversity by C4D1 was seen for CD4+ but not CD8+ cells.

Regarding time point: cycle 4 day 1 (C4D1), after five to seven weeks of nivolumab. Every patient had relapsed following autologous stem cell transplantation, and cohorts differed in brentuximab vedotin exposure. The V and J ends lost 4 bases and 4 bases respectively, with 9 bases between them. This CDR3 is 13 amino acids long. Germline CDR1 is SGHTA and CDR2 is FQGNSA. Clones were sequenced by immunoSEQ multiplex PCR, and TCRdb holds only the in-frame ones, with some missing. The sample yields about 20,000 clones, approximately 76% seen once. The specimen was peripheral blood mononuclear cells (PBMCs), collected before the fourth cycle of nivolumab. The chain carries TRBV7-2 and TRBJ2-3; perhaps TRBD1 as D (6 bases). The clonotype originates from a human donor with classical Hodgkin lymphoma. For the CDR3, the DNA is TGTGCCAGCAGCTCCAGGGGAGCAGATACGCAGTATTTT. It translates to CASSSRGADTQYF.